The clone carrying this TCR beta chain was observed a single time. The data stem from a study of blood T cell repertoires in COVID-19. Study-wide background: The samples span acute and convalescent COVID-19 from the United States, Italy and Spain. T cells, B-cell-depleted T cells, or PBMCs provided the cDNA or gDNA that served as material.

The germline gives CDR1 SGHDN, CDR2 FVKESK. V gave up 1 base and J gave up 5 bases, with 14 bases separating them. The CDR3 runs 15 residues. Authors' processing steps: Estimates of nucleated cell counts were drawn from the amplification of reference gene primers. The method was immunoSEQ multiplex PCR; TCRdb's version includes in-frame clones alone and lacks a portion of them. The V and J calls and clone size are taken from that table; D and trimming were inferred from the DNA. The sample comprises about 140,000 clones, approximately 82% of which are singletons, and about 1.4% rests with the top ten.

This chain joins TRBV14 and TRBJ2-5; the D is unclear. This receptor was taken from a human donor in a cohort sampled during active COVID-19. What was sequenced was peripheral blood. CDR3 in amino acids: CASSQAGVMSETQYF. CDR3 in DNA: TGTGCCAGCAGCCAAGCAGGCGTAATGTCGGAGACCCAGTACTTC.